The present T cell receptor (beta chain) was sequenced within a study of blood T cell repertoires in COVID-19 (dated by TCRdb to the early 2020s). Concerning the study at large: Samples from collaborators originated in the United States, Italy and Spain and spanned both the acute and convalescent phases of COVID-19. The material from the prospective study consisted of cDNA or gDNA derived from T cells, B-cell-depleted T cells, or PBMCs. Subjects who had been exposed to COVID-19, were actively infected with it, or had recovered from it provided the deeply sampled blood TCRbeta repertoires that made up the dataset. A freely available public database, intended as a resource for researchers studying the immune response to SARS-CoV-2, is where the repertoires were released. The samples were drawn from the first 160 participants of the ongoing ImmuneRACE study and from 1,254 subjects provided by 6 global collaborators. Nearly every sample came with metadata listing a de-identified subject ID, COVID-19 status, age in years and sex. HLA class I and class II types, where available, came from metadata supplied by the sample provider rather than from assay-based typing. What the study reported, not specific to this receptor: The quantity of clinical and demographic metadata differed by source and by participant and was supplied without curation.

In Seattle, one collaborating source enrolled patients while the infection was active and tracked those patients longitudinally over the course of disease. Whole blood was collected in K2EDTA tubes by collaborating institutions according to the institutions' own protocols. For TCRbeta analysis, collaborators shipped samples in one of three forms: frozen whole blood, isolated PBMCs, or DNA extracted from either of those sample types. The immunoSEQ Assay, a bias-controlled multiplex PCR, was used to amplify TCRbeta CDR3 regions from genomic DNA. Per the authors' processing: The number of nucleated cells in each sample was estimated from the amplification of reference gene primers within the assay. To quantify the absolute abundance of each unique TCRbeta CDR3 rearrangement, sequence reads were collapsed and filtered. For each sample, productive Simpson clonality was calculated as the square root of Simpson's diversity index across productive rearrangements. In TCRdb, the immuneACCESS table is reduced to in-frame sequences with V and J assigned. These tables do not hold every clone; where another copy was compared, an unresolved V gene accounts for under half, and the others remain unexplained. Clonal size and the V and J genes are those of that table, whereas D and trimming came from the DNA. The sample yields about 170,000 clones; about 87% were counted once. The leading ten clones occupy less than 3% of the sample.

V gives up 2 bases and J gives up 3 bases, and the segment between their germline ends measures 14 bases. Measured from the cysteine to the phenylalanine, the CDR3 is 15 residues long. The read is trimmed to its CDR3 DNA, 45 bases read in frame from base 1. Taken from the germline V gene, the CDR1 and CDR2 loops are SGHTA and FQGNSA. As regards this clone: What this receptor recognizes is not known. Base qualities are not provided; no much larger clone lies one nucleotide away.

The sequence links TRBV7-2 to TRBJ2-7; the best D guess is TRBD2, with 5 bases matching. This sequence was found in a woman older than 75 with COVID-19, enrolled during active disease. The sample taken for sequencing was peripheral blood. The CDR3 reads CASSLTAGGYYEQYF. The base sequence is TGTGCCAGCAGCTTAACCGCCGGAGGCTACTACGAGCAGTACTTC.